This T cell receptor (beta chain) is from a study of T-cell reconstitution after alpha-beta-depleted transplantation in children. The library targeted TCRbeta and was prepared with unique molecular identifiers. TCRdb called the PCR reads again in MiXCR, with one record for every CDR3 protein. There are some 500,000 distinct CDR3 sequences in the sample; 18% occur only once, and 2.5% to 4% lies in the top ten. CDR1 KGHSH and CDR2 LQKENI come from the germline V gene. The CDR3 has 13 residues. V lost 3 bases and J 8 bases, leaving 11 bases between the germline ends. The V gene is TRBV18, the J gene TRBJ2-1, with D possibly being TRBD1 (7 bases). The origin of this receptor is a human donor who donated a stem cell graft to a child with acute lymphoblastic leukemia. This specimen consisted of PBMCs from the stem cell graft donor, obtained from the stem cell graft. DNA of the CDR3: TGTGCCAGCTCACCTGACAGGGAGGATGAGCAGTTCTTC. Its translation is CASSPDREDEQFF.